Following are 26 T cell receptor beta chains from one sample sequenced in a study of cytomegalovirus exposure and HLA in healthy donors. Both 60 Vbeta primers and 13 Jbeta primers went into the PCR. Method: immunoSEQ multiplex PCR; TCRdb's copy keeps in-frame clones and lacks some. The sample lists roughly 150,000 clones, approximately 76% occurring once. The specimen was PBMCs. The source of these receptors is a woman younger than 35 in good health and CMV-seropositive.

V gene TRBV2 combines with J gene TRBJ1-3; 7 bases map to TRBD1. The germline V gene encodes CDR1 SNHLY and CDR2 FYNNEI. The CDR3 runs 15 residues. Trimming removed 3 bases from V and 3 bases from J; junction bases left unmatched: 5. This chain's CDR3 is CASSEDRFGGNTIYF. The CDR3 DNA is TGTGCCAGCAGTGAGGACAGGTTCGGTGGAAACACCATATATTTT.

V gene TRBV4-2 combines with J gene TRBJ2-5; 12 nucleotides agree with TRBD2. Near its end, the DNA agrees better with TRBJ2-7, so the J call may be wrong. The CDR3 covers 15 residues. Germline V gene lookup returns CDR1 LGHNA and CDR2 YNFKEQ. Written as DNA, the CDR3 is TGTGCCAGCAGCCATTCTAGCGGGGGGGCCTACGAGCAGTACTTC. It specifies CASSHSSGGAYEQYF.

J is TRBJ2-1 and V is TRBV7-3; 7 bases are a match to TRBD1. Trimming cost V 5 bases and J 4 bases; bases outside gene matches: 11. Germline V gene data show CDR1 as SGHTA and CDR2 as FQGTGA. This CDR3 contains 16 residues. CDR3 loop: CASSPAPGQAYNEQFF. CDR3 DNA sequence: TGTGCCAGCAGCCCGGCCCCCGGACAGGCGTACAATGAGCAGTTCTTC. Using reference TRBV7-3 and TRBJ2-1 for the parts outside the CDR3, the full variable domain is GAGVSQTPSNKVTEKGKYVELRCDPISGHTALYWYRQSLGQGPEFLIYFQGTGAADDSGLPNDRFFAVRPEGSVSTLKIQRTERGDSAVYLCASSPAPGQAYNEQFFGPGTRLTVL.

This chain uses TRBV4-3 with TRBJ2-7; 7 bases line up with TRBD1. Unmatched junction bases numbered 1, after V lost 0 bases and J lost 5 bases. The CDR3 totals 13 residues. Germline V gene lookup returns CDR1 LGHNA and CDR2 YSLEER. CDR3 sequence: CASSQEQGDEQYF. CDR3 nucleotides: TGCGCCAGCAGCCAAGAGCAGGGGGACGAGCAGTACTTC.

The V gene is TRBV2, the J gene TRBJ1-4, with a weak D call TRBD1 (5 bases). Germline CDR1 SNHLY, CDR2 FYNNEI. The CDR3 totals 15 residues. V was clipped by 6 bases and J by 3 bases, with 14 bases between them. CDR3 DNA sequence: TGTGCCAGCAGAAGAACCGGGACTTCTAATGAAAAACTGTTTTTT. Its protein product is CASRRTGTSNEKLFF.

This clone was picked up many times. The chain couples TRBV7-6 to TRBJ1-6; D remains ambiguous. This CDR3 contains 17 residues. Germline lookup yields CDR1 SGHVS and CDR2 FNYEAQ. V gave up 2 bases and J gave up 0 bases, with 11 bases separating them. The DNA of the CDR3 is TGTGCCAGCAGCTTATACGGGGAGGGCTCCTATAATTCACCCCTCCACTTT. Encoded protein: CASSLYGEGSYNSPLHF.

The chain is built from TRBV5-4 and TRBJ2-1, with 11 nucleotides matching TRBD2. CDR1 SGHNT and CDR2 YYREEE come from the germline V gene (reference sequence). Trimming took 0 bases from V and 3 from J; bases not matched to a gene: 8. The CDR3 runs to 18 residues. The CDR3 spells CASSLGLAGRTYYNEQFF. CDR3 DNA sequence: TGTGCCAGCAGCTTGGGACTAGCGGGGAGAACCTACTACAATGAGCAGTTCTTC.

This chain connects TRBV20-1 to TRBJ2-3; D is undetermined. CDR3 length: 11 residues. V dropped 5 bases and J dropped 4 bases, with 7 bases sitting between them. CDR1 and CDR2 from the germline V gene are DFQATT and SNEGSKA (reference sequence). The CDR3 sequence is CSAFQADTQYF. The CDR3 region has the DNA TGCAGTGCTTTCCAGGCAGATACGCAGTATTTT.

The gene calls are TRBV6-5 and TRBJ1-1; 7 positions agree with TRBD1. This CDR3 is built from 14 residues. The junction had 7 bases not matched to a gene; V was cut back by 6 bases and J by 3 bases. In germline, CDR1 is MNHEY, CDR2 SVGAGI. CDR3 nucleotide sequence: TGTGCCAGCAGGGGCTACAGGGGAGACACTGAAGCTTTCTTT. It yields the protein CASRGYRGDTEAFF.

The chain uses TRBV12-5 and TRBJ1-1; TRBD1 agrees at 7 bases. Trimming removed 5 bases from V and 7 bases from J; junction bases left unmatched: 4. There are 12 residues in the CDR3. Germline CDR1 reads LGHNT; CDR2 reads FRNRAP. The CDR3 here is CASGQTGNEAFF. The CDR3 nucleotides read TGTGCTAGTGGTCAGACAGGGAATGAAGCTTTCTTT.

The chain employs TRBV4-2 and TRBJ2-7; TRBD2 matches 10 bases. Per the germline V gene, CDR1 is LGHNA and CDR2 is YNFKEQ. The junction had 14 bases not matched to a gene; V was cut back by 2 bases and J by 7 bases. This CDR3 spans 17 amino acids. The CDR3 sequence: CASSQRPQAGGPMEQYF. CDR3 nucleotides: TGTGCCAGCAGCCAACGTCCGCAAGCGGGGGGGCCTATGGAGCAGTACTTC.

The chain recombines TRBV10-3 with TRBJ1-2, with 8 bases matching TRBD1. This CDR3 region has 16 residues. The germline CDR1 and CDR2 sequences are ENHRY and SYGVKD. V dropped 2 bases and J dropped 8; count of bases not matched to a gene: 13. The CDR3 DNA follows: TGTGCCATCAGTGAGGGGGACAGGTCTACGCGTGGGGGCTACACCTTC. Its protein is CAISEGDRSTRGGYTF.

The rearrangement links TRBV14 to TRBJ1-1; D perhaps matches TRBD1 (6 bases). The V gene lost 4 bases and the J gene lost 1 base, with 10 bases spanning the gap. CDR1 and CDR2 from the germline V gene are SGHDN and FVKESK. The CDR3 contains 14 residues. CDR3: CASSPVDRNTEAFF. Here the CDR3 DNA reads TGTGCCAGCAGCCCCGTGGACAGGAACACTGAAGCTTTCTTT.

This clone has only one observation. The chain has TRBV21-1 and TRBJ1-1; the D segment call TRBD1 is taken from the table without a DNA check. TRBV21-1 has pseudogene status. The CDR3 has 15 residues. CDR3 region: CASSKGRGPRTEAFF. CDR3 nucleotide sequence: TGTGCCAGCAGCAAAGGAAGGGGGCCTCGAACTGAAGCTTTCTTT.

This clone was recorded only once. J is TRBJ1-1 and V is TRBV6-6, with TRBD1 as a possible D gene (5 bases). CDR1 is MNHNY, CDR2 SVGAGI, per germline (reference sequence). Trimming removed 2 bases at V and 1 base at J, with 8 bases between. The CDR3 covers 14 residues. CDR3 in amino acids: CASSYPQGNTEAFF. CDR3 bases: TGTGCCAGCAGTTACCCCCAGGGGAACACTGAAGCTTTCTTT.

The chain links TRBV7-3 to TRBJ2-3, with D maybe TRBD2 (5 bases). This CDR3 has 12 amino acids. Trimming took 5 bases from V and 6 from J, leaving 9 bases between them. CDR1 SGHTA and CDR2 FQGTGA come from the germline V gene. In DNA, the CDR3 is TGTGCCAGCAGCCTCCGGAGGGATACGCAGTATTTT. Translating it yields CASSLRRDTQYF.

The chain combines TRBV7-6 with TRBJ2-5; TRBD1 matches at 12 bases. Judging by the DNA end, TRBJ2-7 fits better; the J call may be wrong. Germline V CDR1 and CDR2: SGHVS, FNYEAQ. This CDR3 is 16 amino acids long. In nucleotides, the CDR3 is TGTGCCAGCAGCTCTACCCCCGGGACAGGGGGCGGCGAGCAGTACTTC. Translated, it gives CASSSTPGTGGGEQYF.

The genes are TRBV5-1 and TRBJ2-1; TRBD1 matches at 10 bases. After removal of 2 bases from V and 8 bases from J, the junction contained 4 bases not matched to a gene. The CDR3 is 14 amino acids. In germline, CDR1 is SGHRS, CDR2 YFSETQ. As DNA, the CDR3 is TGCGCCAGCAGCTTCAGGACAGGGGGGTATGAGCAGTTCTTC. Its translation is CASSFRTGGYEQFF.

The CDR3 nucleotides are TGTGCCAGCAGCTTAGGGACTAGCGGGTCGAATACGCAGTATTTT. Protein sequence: CASSLGTSGSNTQYF. V and J are TRBV5-4 and TRBJ2-3; 12 positions match TRBD2. This CDR3 spans 15 amino acids. V was clipped by 2 bases and J by 7 bases; unmatched bases: 5. Germline V gives CDR1 SGHNT, CDR2 YYREEE (reference sequence).

V is TRBV5-1 and J is TRBJ1-6, with D perhaps matching TRBD1 (5 bases). This CDR3 has 13 residues. The V end was cut by 4 bases, the J end by 10 bases, with 12 bases between. Germline V gene lookup returns CDR1 SGHRS and CDR2 YFSETQ. CDR3 in amino acids: CASSLGGTSPLHF. The CDR3 region has the DNA TGCGCCAGCAGCCTCGGAGGGACCTCACCCCTCCACTTT. Using reference TRBV5-1 and TRBJ1-6 for the parts outside the CDR3, the full variable domain is KAGVTQTPRYLIKTRGQQVTLSCSPISGHRSVSWYQQTPGQGLQFLFEYFSETQRNKGNFPGRFSGRQFSNSRSEMNVSTLELGDSALYLCASSLGGTSPLHFGNGTRLTVT.

V usage is TRBV11-3 and J usage is TRBJ2-4; 8 bases align to TRBD1. V shed 5 bases and J 0 bases; nucleotides not matched to a gene: 6. CDR1 is SGHNT, CDR2 YENEEA, per germline. CDR3 length: 16 amino acids. CDR3 sequence reads: CASSPQGAVAKNIQYF. The CDR3 DNA is TGTGCCAGCAGCCCCCAGGGGGCCGTAGCCAAAAACATTCAGTACTTC.

This clone was seen more than once but under ten times. The rearrangement joins TRBV7-2 to TRBJ2-3; D gene unclear. The CDR3 totals 15 residues. The V and J ends lost 1 base and 2 bases respectively, with 10 bases between them. Per germline, CDR1 SGHTA and CDR2 FQGNSA. The CDR3 spells CASSLVLYNTDTQYF. The CDR3 nucleotides are TGTGCCAGCAGCTTAGTGTTGTATAACACAGATACGCAGTATTTT.

The V call is TRBV2, the J call TRBJ1-4; tentatively, D is TRBD1 (5 bases). From germline, CDR1 is SNHLY and CDR2 FYNNEI. V was pared by 1 base and J by 6 bases, with 15 bases between. CDR3 length equals 16 residues. In DNA form, the CDR3 reads TGTGCCAGCAGTGAAGTTGGGCCCGGGGGGGATGAAAAACTGTTTTTT. It translates to CASSEVGPGGDEKLFF.

As to this clone: One end of the junction varies from germline; a read error may be responsible. The J gene is TRBJ2-2, the V gene TRBV27; maybe TRBD2 (7 bases). The CDR3 is made up of 16 amino acids. Germline CDR1 is MNHEY and CDR2 is SMNVEV (reference sequence). Written as DNA, the CDR3 is TGTGCCAGCAGGTTATTACGGGGGGCAAAGACCGGGGAGCTGTTTTTT. Translation gives CASRLLRGAKTGELFF.

This sequence joins TRBV27 and TRBJ2-5; 7 bases match TRBD2. Germline lookup yields CDR1 MNHEY and CDR2 SMNVEV (reference sequence). This CDR3 is built from 17 residues. V lost 5 bases to trimming and J lost 4 bases; unmatched junction nucleotides: 16. The CDR3 sequence is CASSPSHGGTGGETQYF. The CDR3 DNA reads as TGTGCCAGCAGTCCCTCTCACGGGGGGACCGGTGGAGAGACCCAGTACTTC.

The chain recombines TRBV11-2 with TRBJ2-7; TRBD2 aligns across 14 bases. The length of the CDR3 is 15 residues. Germline V gene data show CDR1 as SGHAT and CDR2 as FQNNGV. The V and J ends lost 5 bases and 3 bases, in that order; junction bases with no gene match: 3. The CDR3 nucleotides are TGTGCCAGCAGCATCGGGACTAGCGGGGGCTACGAGCAGTACTTC. Amino acid sequence: CASSIGTSGGYEQYF.